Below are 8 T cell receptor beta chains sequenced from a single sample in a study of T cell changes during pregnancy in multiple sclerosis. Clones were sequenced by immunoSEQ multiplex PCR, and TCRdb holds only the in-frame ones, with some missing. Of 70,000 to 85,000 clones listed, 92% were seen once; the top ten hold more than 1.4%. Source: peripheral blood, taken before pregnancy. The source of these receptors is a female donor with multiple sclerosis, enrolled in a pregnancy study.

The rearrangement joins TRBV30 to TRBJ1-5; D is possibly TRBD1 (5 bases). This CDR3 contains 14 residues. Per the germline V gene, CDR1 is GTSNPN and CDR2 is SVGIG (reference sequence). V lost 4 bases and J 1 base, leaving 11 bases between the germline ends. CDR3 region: CAWKGRGSNQPQHF. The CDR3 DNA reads TGTGCCTGGAAGGGGAGGGGAAGCAATCAGCCCCAGCATTTT.

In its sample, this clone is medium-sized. The CDR3 loop is CASSSARGNYGYTF. DNA for the CDR3: TGTGCCAGCAGCTCGGCAAGGGGGAACTATGGCTACACCTTC. This sequence joins TRBV11-2 and TRBJ1-2; the D gene is possibly TRBD1 (6 bases). The germline V and J ends were trimmed by 4 bases and 2 bases, with 11 bases remaining between them. The germline V gene has CDR1 SGHAT and CDR2 FQNNGV. The CDR3 runs to 14 residues.

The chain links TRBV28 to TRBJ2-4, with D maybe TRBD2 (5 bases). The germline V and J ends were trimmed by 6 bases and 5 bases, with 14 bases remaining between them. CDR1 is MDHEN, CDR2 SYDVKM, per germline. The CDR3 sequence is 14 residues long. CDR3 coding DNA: TGTGCCAGCAGGGCTGCGGGTCTCCAAAACATTCAGTACTTC. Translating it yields CASRAAGLQNIQYF.

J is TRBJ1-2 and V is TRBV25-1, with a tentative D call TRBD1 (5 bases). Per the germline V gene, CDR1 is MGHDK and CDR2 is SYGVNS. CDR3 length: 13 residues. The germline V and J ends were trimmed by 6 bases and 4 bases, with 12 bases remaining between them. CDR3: CASSEAGTYGYTF. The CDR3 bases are TGTGCCAGCAGCGAAGCGGGGACCTATGGCTACACCTTC.

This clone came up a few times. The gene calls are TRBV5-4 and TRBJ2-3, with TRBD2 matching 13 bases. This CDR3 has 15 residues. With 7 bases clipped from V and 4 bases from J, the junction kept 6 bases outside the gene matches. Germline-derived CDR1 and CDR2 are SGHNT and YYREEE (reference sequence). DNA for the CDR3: TGTGCCAGCCTACTAGCGGGGGGGTTCGCAGATACGCAGTATTTT. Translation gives CASLLAGGFADTQYF.

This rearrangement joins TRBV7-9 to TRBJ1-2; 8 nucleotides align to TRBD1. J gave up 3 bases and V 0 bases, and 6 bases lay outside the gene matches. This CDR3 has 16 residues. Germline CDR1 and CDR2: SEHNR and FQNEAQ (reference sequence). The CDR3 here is CASSLAARTGHYGYTF. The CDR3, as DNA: TGTGCCAGCAGCTTAGCGGCCAGGACAGGGCACTATGGCTACACCTTC.

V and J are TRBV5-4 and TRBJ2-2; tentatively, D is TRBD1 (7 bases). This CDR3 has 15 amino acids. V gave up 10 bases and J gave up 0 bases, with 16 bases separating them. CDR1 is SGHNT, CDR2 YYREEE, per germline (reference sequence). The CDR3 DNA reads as TGTGCCGTACACCTCAGGGGGGCGAACACCGGGGAGCTGTTTTTT. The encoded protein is CAVHLRGANTGELFF.

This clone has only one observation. The CDR3 is CASSPLTSDGTGELFF. DNA of the CDR3: TGTGCCAGCAGCCCGCTGACTAGTGACGGCACCGGGGAGCTGTTTTTT. The chain couples TRBV4-2 to TRBJ2-2; tentative D call: TRBD2 (6 bases). Trimming shortened V by 4 bases and J by 4 bases, and 16 bases separated the two germline ends. This CDR3 comprises 16 residues. The germline V gene encodes CDR1 LGHNA and CDR2 YNFKEQ.